The present entry profiles one TCR beta chain with its context. These data are taken from a study of glioma-infiltrating T cells after dendritic cell vaccination. Across the whole study: Between the early 2000s and the early 2010s, patients got autologous tumor lysate-pulsed dendritic cell vaccines.

TCRdb keeps only in-frame clones here, not all; method: immunoSEQ multiplex PCR. The sample has roughly 80,000 clones; around 90% are singletons. The germline gives CDR1 MNHEY, CDR2 SMNVEV (reference sequence). The CDR3 spans 16 residues. Trimming pared 1 base from V and 5 bases from J, leaving 14 bases between. Selection required adequate fresh-frozen tumor tissue plus more than two years' survival data. PBMC sampling occurred before vaccination, two weeks after the third dose, and at progression. The chain couples TRBV27 to TRBJ2-2, with D perhaps TRBD2 (7 bases). The sample here was blood, taken before dendritic cell vaccination. The TCR was taken from a human donor with glioblastoma. The CDR3 DNA follows: TGTGCCAGCAGTTTATACTGGGGGGGCGGGACCGGGGAGCTGTTTTTT. Encoded protein: CASSLYWGGGTGELFF.